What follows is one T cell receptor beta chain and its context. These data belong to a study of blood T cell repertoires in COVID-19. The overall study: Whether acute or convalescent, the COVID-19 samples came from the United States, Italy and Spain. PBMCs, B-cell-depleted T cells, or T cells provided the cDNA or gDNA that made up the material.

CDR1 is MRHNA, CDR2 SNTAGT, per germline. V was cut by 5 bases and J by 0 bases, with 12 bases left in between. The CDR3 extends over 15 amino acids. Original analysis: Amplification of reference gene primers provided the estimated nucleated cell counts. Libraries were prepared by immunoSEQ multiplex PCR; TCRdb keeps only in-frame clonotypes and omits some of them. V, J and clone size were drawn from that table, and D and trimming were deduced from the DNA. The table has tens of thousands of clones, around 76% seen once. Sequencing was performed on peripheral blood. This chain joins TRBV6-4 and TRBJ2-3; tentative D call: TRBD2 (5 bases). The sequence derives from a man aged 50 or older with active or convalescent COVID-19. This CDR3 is CASSSQRTSTDTQYF. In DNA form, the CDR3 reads TGTGCCAGCAGTTCGCAGCGGACTAGCACAGATACGCAGTATTTT.